One sample yielded the 5 T cell receptor beta chains listed below, sequenced in a study of cytomegalovirus exposure and HLA in healthy donors. The PCR used 60 Vbeta and 13 Jbeta primers. The table came from immunoSEQ multiplex PCR; TCRdb's copy has only in-frame clones and leaves some out. The table records roughly 140,000 clones, roughly three quarters of them present only once. The sequenced sample consisted of PBMCs. Receptors were obtained from a woman in her 40s in good health and CMV-seropositive.

V usage is TRBV6-1 and J usage is TRBJ2-7; the D gene is possibly TRBD1 (5 bases). From germline, CDR1 is MNHNS and CDR2 SASEGT. The CDR3 has 12 residues. The V and J ends lost 4 bases and 5 bases respectively, with 9 bases between them. As DNA, the CDR3 is TGTGCCAGCAGTGCCCAGGGAAACGAGCAGTACTTC. It specifies CASSAQGNEQYF.

J is TRBJ2-3 and V is TRBV6-1; 7 positions match TRBD2. The germline V gene has CDR1 MNHNS and CDR2 SASEGT. After removal of 11 bases from V and 1 base from J, the junction contained 6 bases not matched to a gene. CDR3 length equals 13 residues. Written as DNA, the CDR3 is TGTGCCGGGGGGGACTACCGCACAGATACGCAGTATTTT. Translation gives CAGGDYRTDTQYF.

The chain uses TRBV25-1 and TRBJ1-1, with D possibly matching TRBD1 (5 bases). The V end lost 2 bases, the J end lost 8 bases, and 12 bases lay between the germline ends. The V gene's germline CDR1 is MGHDK and CDR2 SYGVNS. The CDR3 covers 13 residues. The CDR3 nucleotides are TGTGCCAGCAGTGAAAACCAGGGCCGCGAAGCTTTCTTT. Translated: CASSENQGREAFF. Full variable domain (missing parts from reference TRBV25-1 and TRBJ1-1): EADIYQTPRYLVIGTGKKITLECSQTMGHDKMYWYQQDPGMELHLIHYSYGVNSTEKGDLSSESTVSRIRTEHFPLTLESARPSHTSQYLCASSENQGREAFFGQGTRLTVV.

The chain recombines TRBV6-5 with TRBJ2-5; 11 bases map to TRBD2. V shed 10 bases and J 2 bases; nucleotides not matched to a gene: 6. Looked up from germline, CDR1 is MNHEY and CDR2 is SVGAGI. The CDR3 contains 14 residues. The CDR3 is CATALAGGQETQYF. CDR3 nucleotide sequence: TGTGCCACCGCTCTAGCGGGGGGTCAAGAGACCCAGTACTTC.

This chain joins TRBV19 and TRBJ1-1, with D possibly matching TRBD1 (6 bases). This CDR3 spans 16 amino acids. Germline V lookup: CDR1 LNHDA, CDR2 SQIVND (reference sequence). Trimming left V 6 bases short and J 6 bases short, with 23 bases between. The CDR3 sequence: CASSPISGTFYPEAFF. In DNA, the CDR3 is TGTGCCAGTAGCCCAATCAGCGGGACATTCTACCCTGAAGCTTTCTTT.